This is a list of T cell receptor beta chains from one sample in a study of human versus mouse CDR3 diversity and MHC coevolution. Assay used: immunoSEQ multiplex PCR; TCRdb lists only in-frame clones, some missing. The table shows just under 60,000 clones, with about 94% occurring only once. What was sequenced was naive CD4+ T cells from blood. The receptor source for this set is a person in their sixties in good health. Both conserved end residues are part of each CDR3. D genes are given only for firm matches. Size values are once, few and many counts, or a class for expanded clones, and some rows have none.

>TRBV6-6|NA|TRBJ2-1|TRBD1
CASSLEGAINEQFF
TGTGCCAGCAGTCTCGAGGGGGCGATCAATGAGCAGTTCTTC
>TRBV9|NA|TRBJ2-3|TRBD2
CASSVPSGTDTRYF
TGTGCCAGCAGCGTCCCTAGCGGTACAGATACGCGGTATTTT
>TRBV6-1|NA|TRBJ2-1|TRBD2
CASDGYGGSRNEQFF
TGTGCCAGCGATGGCTATGGCGGGAGTCGAAATGAGCAGTTCTTC
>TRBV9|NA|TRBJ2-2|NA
CASSGRQGKDNTGELFF
TGTGCCAGCAGCGGCCGTCAGGGGAAGGATAACACCGGGGAGCTGTTTTTT
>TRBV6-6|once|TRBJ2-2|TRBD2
CGSEQGGYPGELFF
TGTGGCAGTGAGCAGGGAGGGTACCCCGGGGAGCTGTTTTTT
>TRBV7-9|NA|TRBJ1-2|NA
CASSRMTGPERGYTF
TGTGCCAGCAGCCGCATGACAGGTCCCGAACGGGGCTACACCTTC
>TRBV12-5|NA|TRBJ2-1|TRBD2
CASADNGTSGRRNEQFF
TGTGCTAGTGCCGATAACGGGACTAGCGGGAGGAGGAATGAGCAGTTCTTC
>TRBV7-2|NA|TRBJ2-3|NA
CASSLVGGRLTDTQYF
TGTGCCAGCAGCTTAGTCGGGGGACGGCTCACAGATACGCAGTATTTT
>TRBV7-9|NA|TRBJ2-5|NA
CASSHDNTEETQYF
TGTGCCAGCAGCCACGATAACACCGAAGAGACCCAGTACTTC
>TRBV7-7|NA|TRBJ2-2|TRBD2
CASSSLMGGAGELFF
TGTGCCAGCAGCTCCCTGATGGGGGGGGCCGGGGAGCTGTTTTTT
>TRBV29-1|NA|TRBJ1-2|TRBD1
CSAPGQGPYGYTF
TGCAGCGCCCCCGGACAGGGCCCGTATGGCTACACCTTC
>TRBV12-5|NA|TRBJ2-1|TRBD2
CASGSHTTSGPIGNEQFF
TGTGCTAGTGGTTCCCACACGACTAGCGGGCCCATAGGGAATGAGCAGTTCTTC
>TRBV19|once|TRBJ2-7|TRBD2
CASKTSGGSYEQYF
TGTGCCTCAAAGACTAGCGGGGGCTCCTACGAGCAGTACTTC
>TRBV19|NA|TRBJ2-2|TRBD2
CASSRFGLAGETGELFF
TGTGCCAGTAGTAGATTCGGACTAGCGGGAGAGACCGGGGAGCTGTTTTTT
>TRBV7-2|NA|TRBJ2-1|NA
CASSRAYNEQFF
TGTGCCAGCAGCCGGGCCTACAATGAGCAGTTCTTC
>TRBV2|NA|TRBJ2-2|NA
CASHEETKSSGELFF
TGTGCCAGCCATGAAGAGACTAAGAGTTCCGGGGAGCTGTTTTTT
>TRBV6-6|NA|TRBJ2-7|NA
CASTSGTNYEQYF
TGTGCCAGCACCTCCGGGACAAACTACGAGCAGTACTTC
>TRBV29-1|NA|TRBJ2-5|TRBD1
CSVEMTGWETQYF
TGCAGCGTTGAAATGACAGGGTGGGAGACCCAGTACTTC
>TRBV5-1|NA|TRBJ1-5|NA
CASSLSQGQPQHF
TGCGCCAGCAGCCTATCACAGGGTCAGCCCCAGCATTTT
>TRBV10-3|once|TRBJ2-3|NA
CAINLSGLKTDTQYF
TGTGCCATCAACCTAAGCGGGTTGAAGACAGATACGCAGTATTTT
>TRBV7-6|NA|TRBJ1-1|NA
CASSRHVPEAFF
TGTGCCAGCAGCAGACATGTCCCTGAAGCTTTCTTT
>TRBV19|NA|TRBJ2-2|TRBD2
CASSIDSLAGELFF
TGTGCCAGTAGTATAGACTCACTAGCGGGGGAGCTGTTTTTT
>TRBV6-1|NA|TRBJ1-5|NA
CASSVSQGGQPQHF
TGTGCCAGCAGTGTTTCCCAGGGAGGGCAGCCCCAGCATTTT
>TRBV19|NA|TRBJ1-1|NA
CASSIDPLRGSTEAFF
TGTGCCAGTAGTATAGACCCCCTTCGGGGGAGCACTGAAGCTTTCTTT
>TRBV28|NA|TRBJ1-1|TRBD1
CASSSLGVGQGAKNTEAFF
TGTGCCAGCAGCTCCCTGGGGGTGGGACAGGGGGCTAAGAACACTGAAGCTTTCTTT
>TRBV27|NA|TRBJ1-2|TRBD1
CASRRGGADNYGYTF
TGTGCCAGCCGGCGAGGGGGCGCTGATAACTATGGCTACACCTTC
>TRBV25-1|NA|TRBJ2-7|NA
CASQPVGANYEQYF
TGTGCCAGCCAACCGGTGGGGGCCAACTACGAGCAGTACTTC
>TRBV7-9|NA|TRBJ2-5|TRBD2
CASSSMLLAAGVEQTQYF
TGTGCCAGCAGCTCGATGCTACTGGCTGCGGGGGTGGAGCAGACCCAGTACTTC
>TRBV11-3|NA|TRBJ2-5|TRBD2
CASSPTSGSETQYF
TGTGCCAGCAGCCCTACTAGCGGGAGTGAGACCCAGTACTTC
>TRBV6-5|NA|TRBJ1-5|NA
CASSYEGGQPQHF
TGTGCCAGCAGTTACGAGGGGGGGCAGCCCCAGCATTTT
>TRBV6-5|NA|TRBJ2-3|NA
CASRRTGTDTQYF
TGTGCCAGCAGACGGACTGGAACAGATACGCAGTATTTT
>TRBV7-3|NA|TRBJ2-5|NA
CASSFLGGEGTQYF
TGTGCCAGCAGCTTTCTGGGGGGAGAAGGGACCCAGTACTTC
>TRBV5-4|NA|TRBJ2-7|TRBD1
CASSSATGLRYEQYF
TGTGCCAGCAGCTCGGCGACAGGGTTAAGATACGAGCAGTACTTC
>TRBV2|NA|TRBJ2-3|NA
CASSEAQGTGTQYF
TGTGCCAGCAGTGAAGCCCAGGGGACGGGTACGCAGTATTTT
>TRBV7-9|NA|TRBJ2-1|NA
CASSLDLPYSYNEQFF
TGTGCCAGCAGCTTAGACCTCCCCTACTCCTACAATGAGCAGTTCTTC
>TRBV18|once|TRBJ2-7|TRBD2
CASSANPSGREVYEQYF
TGTGCCAGCTCAGCGAATCCAAGCGGGAGGGAAGTCTACGAGCAGTACTTC
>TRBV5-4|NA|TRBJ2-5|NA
CASSLVARQETQYF
TGTGCCAGCAGCTTGGTTGCACGGCAAGAGACCCAGTACTTC
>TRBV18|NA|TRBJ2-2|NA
CASSLQGSDTGELFF
TGTGCCAGCTCACTCCAGGGTTCGGACACCGGGGAGCTGTTTTTT
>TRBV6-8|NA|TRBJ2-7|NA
CASSYYLGGRERSYYEQYF
TGTGCCAGCAGTTACTACCTAGGGGGGCGGGAGAGATCCTACTACGAGCAGTACTTC